The clone carrying this T cell receptor beta chain was observed a few times. CDR1 is SGHVS, CDR2 FQNEAQ, per germline. The germline V and J ends were trimmed by 5 bases and 2 bases, with 11 bases remaining between them. The CDR3 is made up of 14 amino acids. The sample is drawn from a study of blood T cells in healthy people across ages. Extraction yielded at least 5 micrograms of total RNA per sample. Primers used in a second PCR of roughly 6 to 11 cycles were a sample-barcoded 5' primer and a J-beta primer mix. MiXCR, run by TCRdb on the 5' RACE reads, gives a single entry per CDR3 protein. The table records about 1.1 million distinct CDR3 sequences, 35% to 45% of them present only once.

The chain joins TRBV7-8 to TRBJ2-3; D call uncertain. Sequenced material: blood. The source of this sequence is a man aged 18-30 years in good health. CDR3 DNA: TGTGCCAGCAGCCAGACGGTCTTCACAGATACGCAGTATTTT. It encodes CASSQTVFTDTQYF.